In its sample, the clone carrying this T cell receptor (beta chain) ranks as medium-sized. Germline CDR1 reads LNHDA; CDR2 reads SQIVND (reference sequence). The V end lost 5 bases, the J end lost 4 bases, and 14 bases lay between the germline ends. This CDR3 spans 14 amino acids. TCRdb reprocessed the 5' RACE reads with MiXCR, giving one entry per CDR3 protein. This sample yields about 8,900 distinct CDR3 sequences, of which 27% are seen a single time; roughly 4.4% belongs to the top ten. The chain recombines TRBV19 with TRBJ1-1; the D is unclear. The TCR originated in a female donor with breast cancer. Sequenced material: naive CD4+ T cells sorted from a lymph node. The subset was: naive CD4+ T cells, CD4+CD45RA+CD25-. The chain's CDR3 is CASSGIVYTTEAFF. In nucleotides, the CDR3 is TGTGCCAGTAGTGGCATTGTGTACACCACTGAAGCTTTCTTT.